This T cell receptor (beta chain) originates from a study of blood T cell repertoires in COVID-19. This table comes from immunoSEQ multiplex PCR, and its TCRdb copy is limited to in-frame clones, with some not included. The data contain approximately 330,000 clones, just over 85% of them singletons. The ends were cut back, 0 bases at V and 4 bases at J, with 7 bases in the middle. The CDR3 runs to 14 residues. Germline V CDR1 and CDR2: MGHDK, SYGVNS. This sequence originates from a middle-aged woman with acute COVID-19. This chain joins TRBV25-1 and TRBJ2-1; no firm D call. The source material was PBMCs or T cells enriched from blood (not recorded which). CDR3 in amino acids: CASSEYRGYNEQFF. CDR3 nucleotide sequence: TGTGCCAGCAGTGAATATCGAGGATACAATGAGCAGTTCTTC.